The clone carrying this T cell receptor beta chain occurred many times. The target antigen is unknown. This sample was included in a study of regulatory T cells in long-lasting Graves disease. The wider study: Persistence in Graves' disease denoted antithyroid drug use beyond 5 years alongside positive TSH receptor antibodies. Study-wide results and caveats: Favoring TRBV28, TRBJ1-2 and TRBJ2-5 was a feature seen in persistent disease. The work looked only at peripheral blood and did not look at thyroid tissue.

Documented time point: persistent/refractory GD, antithyroid drugs over 5 years with positive TRAb. Researchers made the TCR library from RNA that was extracted from PBMCs. Assembly of TCR beta libraries relied on iRepertoire HTBI primers together with Arm-PCR of CDR3 regions. As handled by the study authors: Sequenced samples collectively carried some 60 TRBV and some 15 TRBJ segments. TCRdb re-derived calls from the multiplex PCR reads in MiXCR, one entry per CDR3 protein. Clone size and V and J calls follow TCRdb, not the original study. The table shows a few hundred thousand distinct CDR3 sequences, with under 25% occurring only once. This CDR3 contains 15 residues. Between the trimmed V and J ends, which lost 7 bases and 6 bases, there was a span of 21 bases. Germline assignment: CDR1 MNHEY and CDR2 SVGEGT.

This sequence originates from a female donor with Graves disease. Sequencing was performed on peripheral blood mononuclear cells (PBMCs), taken when the disease was refractory, from a patient treated with antithyroid drugs. The rearrangement links TRBV6-2 or TRBV6-3 to TRBJ2-5; D is unclear. The CDR3 DNA is TGTGCCAGCACCTCCACCCATACCCTCATGCAGACCCAGTACTTC. It codes for CASTSTHTLMQTQYF.